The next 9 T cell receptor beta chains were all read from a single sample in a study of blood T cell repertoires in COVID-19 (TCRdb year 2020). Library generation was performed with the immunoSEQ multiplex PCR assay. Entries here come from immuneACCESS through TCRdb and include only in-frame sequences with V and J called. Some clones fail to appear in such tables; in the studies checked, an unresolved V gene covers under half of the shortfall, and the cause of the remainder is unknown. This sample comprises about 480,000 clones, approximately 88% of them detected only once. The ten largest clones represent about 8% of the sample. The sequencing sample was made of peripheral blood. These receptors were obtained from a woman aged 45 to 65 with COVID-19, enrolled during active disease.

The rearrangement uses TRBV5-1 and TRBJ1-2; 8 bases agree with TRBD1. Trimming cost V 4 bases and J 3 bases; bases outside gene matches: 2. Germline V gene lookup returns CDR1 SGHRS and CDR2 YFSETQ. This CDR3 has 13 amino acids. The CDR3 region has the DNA TGCGCCAGCAGCCAGACAGGGGACTATGGCTACACCTTC. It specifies CASSQTGDYGYTF.

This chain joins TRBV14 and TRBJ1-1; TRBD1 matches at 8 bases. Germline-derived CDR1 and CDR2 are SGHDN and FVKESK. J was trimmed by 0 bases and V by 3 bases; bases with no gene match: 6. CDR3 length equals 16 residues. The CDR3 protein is CASSHGTGNMNTEAFF. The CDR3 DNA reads TGTGCCAGCAGCCACGGGACAGGTAATATGAACACTGAAGCTTTCTTT. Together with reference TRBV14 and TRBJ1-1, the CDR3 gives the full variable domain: EAGVTQFPSHSVIEKGQTVTLRCDPISGHDNLYWYRRVMGKEIKFLLHFVKESKQDESGMPNNRFLAERTGGTYSTLKVQPAELEDSGVYFCASSHGTGNMNTEAFFGQGTRLTVV.

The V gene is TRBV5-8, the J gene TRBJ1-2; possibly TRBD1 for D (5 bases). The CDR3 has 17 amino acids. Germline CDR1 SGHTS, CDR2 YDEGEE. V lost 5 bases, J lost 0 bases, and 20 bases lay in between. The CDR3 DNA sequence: TGTGCCAGCAGGTCCGCGAGGGGACGGGGGGCTAACTATGGCTACACCTTC. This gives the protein CASRSARGRGANYGYTF.

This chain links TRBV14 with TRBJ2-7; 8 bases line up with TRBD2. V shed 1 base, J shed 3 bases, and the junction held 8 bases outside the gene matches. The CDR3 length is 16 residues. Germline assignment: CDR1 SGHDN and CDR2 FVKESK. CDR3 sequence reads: CASSQAQAGVFYEQYF. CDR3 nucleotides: TGTGCCAGCAGCCAAGCGCAAGCGGGGGTGTTCTACGAGCAGTACTTC.

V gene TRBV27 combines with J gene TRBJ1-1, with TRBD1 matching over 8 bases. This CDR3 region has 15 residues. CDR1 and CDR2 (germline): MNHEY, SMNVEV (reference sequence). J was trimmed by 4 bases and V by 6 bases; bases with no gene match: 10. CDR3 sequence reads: CASRASTGVRTEAFF. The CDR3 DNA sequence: TGTGCCAGCAGAGCCTCGACAGGGGTTCGCACTGAAGCTTTCTTT.

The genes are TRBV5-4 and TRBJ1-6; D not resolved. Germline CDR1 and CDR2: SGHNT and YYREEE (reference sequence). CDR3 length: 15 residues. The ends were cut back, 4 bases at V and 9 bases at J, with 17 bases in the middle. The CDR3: CASSPGGSGGSPLHF. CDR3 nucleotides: TGTGCCAGCAGCCCCGGAGGATCCGGAGGTTCACCCCTCCACTTT.

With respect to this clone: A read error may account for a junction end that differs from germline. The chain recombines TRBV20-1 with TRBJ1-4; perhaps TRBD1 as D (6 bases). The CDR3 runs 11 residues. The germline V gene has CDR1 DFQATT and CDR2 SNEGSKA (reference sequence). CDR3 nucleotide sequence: TGCAGTGCTAGAGATGGGGGCGCCTTGGTTTTT. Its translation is CSARDGGALVF.

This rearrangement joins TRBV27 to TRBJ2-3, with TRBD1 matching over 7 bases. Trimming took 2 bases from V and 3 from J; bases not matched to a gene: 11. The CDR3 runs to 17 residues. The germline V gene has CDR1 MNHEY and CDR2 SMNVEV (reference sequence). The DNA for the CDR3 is TGTGCCAGCAGTTTAGGTCCCCTGAACAGGGGTACAGATACGCAGTATTTT. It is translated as CASSLGPLNRGTDTQYF.

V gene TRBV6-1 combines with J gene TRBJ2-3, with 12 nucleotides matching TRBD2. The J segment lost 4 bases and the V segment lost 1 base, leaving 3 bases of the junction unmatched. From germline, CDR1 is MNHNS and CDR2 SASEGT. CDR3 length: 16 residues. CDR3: CASSEGLAGASDTQYF. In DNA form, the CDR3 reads TGTGCCAGCAGTGAAGGACTAGCGGGGGCTTCAGATACGCAGTATTTT.